This TCR beta chain was sequenced in a study of Ad26.COV2.S vaccination and SARS-CoV-2 variants. Notes on the study in general: Higher spike-specific TCR breadth was found in vaccine recipients than in placebo recipients. Substantial response breadth was reportedly seen for spike-specific CD8+ and CD4+ T cells after vaccination. From the TCR breadth and depth analyses, total T cell responses may have been underestimated.

In the case of this clone: What it recognizes is unknown.

CDR3 length equals 16 residues. V lost 1 base, J lost 0 bases, and 8 bases lay in between. Per germline, CDR1 KGHDR and CDR2 SFDVKD. As to treatment: about 20 received Ad26.COV2.S at low or high dose, single or two shots; a few received placebo; per-sample allocation not given. Collection of samples fell on day 63 after the first vaccine or placebo injection. The vaccine antigen was prefusion-stabilized Wuhan SARS-CoV-2 spike. Clones were read by immunoSEQ multiplex PCR, and TCRdb kept only the in-frame ones, dropping some. The sample lists 300,000 to 350,000 clones, 75% to 90% occurring once. This clonotype was obtained from a person between 18 and 65 years old who received the Ad26.COV2.S COVID-19 vaccine or a placebo. This chain connects TRBV24-1 to TRBJ2-2, with no clear D. The sequencing here drew on peripheral blood, taken in a trial of Ad26.COV2.S vaccine versus placebo. The CDR3 is CATSDFRQSNTGELFF. CDR3 coding DNA: TGTGCCACCAGTGATTTTAGGCAGTCGAACACCGGGGAGCTGTTTTTT.